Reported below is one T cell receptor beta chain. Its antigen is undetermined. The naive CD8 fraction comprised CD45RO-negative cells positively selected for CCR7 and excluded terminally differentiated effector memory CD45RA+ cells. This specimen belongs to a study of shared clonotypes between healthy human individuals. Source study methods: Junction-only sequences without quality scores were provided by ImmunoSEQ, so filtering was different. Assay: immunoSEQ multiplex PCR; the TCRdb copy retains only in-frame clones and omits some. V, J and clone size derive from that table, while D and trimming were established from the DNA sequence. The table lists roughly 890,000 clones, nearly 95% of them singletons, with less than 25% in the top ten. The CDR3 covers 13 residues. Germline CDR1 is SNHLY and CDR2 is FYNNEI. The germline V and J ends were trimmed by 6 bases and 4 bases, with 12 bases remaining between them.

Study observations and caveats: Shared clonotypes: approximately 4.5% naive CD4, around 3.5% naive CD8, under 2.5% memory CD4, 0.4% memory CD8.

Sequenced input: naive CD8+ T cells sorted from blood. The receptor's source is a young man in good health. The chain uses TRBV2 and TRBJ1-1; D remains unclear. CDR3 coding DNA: TGTGCCAGCAGGGCCCGGGTTAGCACTGAAGCTTTCTTT. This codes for CASRARVSTEAFF. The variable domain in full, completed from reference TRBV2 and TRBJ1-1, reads EPEVTQTPSHQVTQMGQEVILRCVPISNHLYFYWYRQILGQKVEFLVSFYNNEISEKSEIFDDQFSVERPDGSNFTLKIRSTKLEDSAMYFCASRARVSTEAFFGQGTRLTVV.